Listed below are T cell receptor beta chains from one sample, sequenced in a study of CD4 T cells in relation to SARS-CoV-2 and coronaviruses. Their specific antigens are unknown. Sequenced by immunoSEQ multiplex PCR; TCRdb stores in-frame clones only, minus some. The table has 15,000 to 20,000 clones, 74% seen once; the top ten hold approximately 30%. The material sequenced was CD4+ T cells from PBMCs, cultured in vitro. The receptors were gathered from a human donor in good health. Both conserved end residues are part of each CDR3. The D gene is left open where the match is weak. Size is omitted from some rows. Given values are once, few, many or a class for expanded clones.

J: TRBJ1-3
D: NA
V: TRBV9
size: NA
CDR3: CASSVTQGLLNTIYF
DNA: TGTGCCAGCAGCGTAACGCAGGGTCTATTAAACACCATATATTTT

J: TRBJ1-5
D: NA
V: TRBV4-1
size: few
CDR3: CASSQERGLGSNQPQHF
DNA: TGCGCCAGCAGCCAAGAACGGGGCCTCGGGAGCAATCAGCCCCAGCATTTT

J: TRBJ2-2
D: NA
V: TRBV18
size: NA
CDR3: CASSPSDLEAGTGELFF
DNA: TGTGCCAGCTCACCATCGGATTTAGAGGCTGGCACCGGGGAGCTGTTTTTT

J: TRBJ2-5
D: TRBD1
V: TRBV14
size: NA
CDR3: CASSPSDIQGARYQETQYF
DNA: TGTGCCAGCAGCCCAAGCGATATTCAGGGGGCGAGGTACCAAGAGACCCAGTACTTC

J: TRBJ2-3
D: NA
V: TRBV2
size: NA
CDR3: CASGLSTDTQYF
DNA: TGTGCCAGCGGACTTAGCACAGATACGCAGTATTTT

J: TRBJ1-5
D: NA
V: TRBV5-6
size: NA
CDR3: CASSLHQRNQPQHF
DNA: TGTGCCAGCAGCTTGCATCAGCGAAATCAGCCCCAGCATTTT

J: TRBJ1-1
D: NA
V: TRBV7-8
size: NA
CDR3: CASSLAGGREAFF
DNA: TGTGCCAGCAGCTTAGCCGGAGGCAGGGAAGCTTTCTTT

J: TRBJ2-7
D: NA
V: TRBV2
size: few
CDR3: CASSEVGGGRYEQYF
DNA: TGTGCCAGCAGTGAAGTAGGAGGGGGCAGGTACGAGCAGTACTTC

J: TRBJ1-2
D: NA
V: TRBV12-3/TRBV12-4
size: NA
CDR3: CASSQSGSVGYTF
DNA: TGTGCCAGCAGTCAATCAGGGTCTGTTGGCTACACCTTC

J: TRBJ2-1
D: TRBD1
V: TRBV10-3
size: once
CDR3: CAIATGSPNEQFF
DNA: TGTGCCATCGCGACAGGGTCACCAAATGAGCAGTTCTTC

J: TRBJ2-7
D: TRBD1
V: TRBV2
size: NA
CDR3: CASRTTGVSYEQYF
DNA: TGTGCCAGCAGAACGACAGGGGTCTCCTACGAGCAGTACTTC

J: TRBJ1-6
D: NA
V: TRBV30
size: once
CDR3: CAWSPTGNSPLHF
DNA: TGTGCCTGGAGTCCAACAGGGAATTCACCCCTCCACTTT

J: TRBJ2-1
D: TRBD2
V: TRBV19
size: NA
CDR3: CASSKGFGREGNEQFF
DNA: TGTGCCAGTAGTAAGGGGTTTGGGCGGGAGGGCAATGAGCAGTTCTTC

J: TRBJ2-1
D: TRBD1
V: TRBV24-1
size: NA
CDR3: CATSDLEGASNEQFF
DNA: TGTGCCACCAGTGATTTGGAGGGGGCGAGTAATGAGCAGTTCTTC

J: TRBJ1-5
D: NA
V: TRBV5-5
size: NA
CDR3: CASSLEGGGNQPQHF
DNA: TGTGCCAGCAGCTTGGAAGGGGGAGGCAATCAGCCCCAGCATTTT

J: TRBJ1-4
D: TRBD1
V: TRBV4-1
size: NA
CDR3: CASSQPYRDRGRKLFF
DNA: TGCGCCAGCAGCCAACCATACCGGGACAGGGGGAGAAAACTGTTTTTT

J: TRBJ1-5
D: NA
V: TRBV11-2
size: NA
CDR3: CASSLDRYDPQHF
DNA: TGTGCCAGCAGCTTAGATCGATACGATCCCCAGCATTTT

J: TRBJ1-1
D: NA
V: TRBV28
size: NA
CDR3: CASSPPQNTEAFF
DNA: TGTGCCAGCAGCCCCCCCCAGAACACTGAAGCTTTCTTT

J: TRBJ2-7
D: TRBD1
V: TRBV5-1
size: NA
CDR3: CASSVGTGGTEQYF
DNA: TGCGCCAGCAGCGTTGGGACAGGGGGCACCGAGCAGTACTTC

J: TRBJ2-5
D: TRBD2
V: TRBV19
size: NA
CDR3: CASSIVSSGGETQYF
DNA: TGTGCCAGTAGTATTGTCTCTAGCGGCGGGGAGACCCAGTACTTC

J: TRBJ2-7
D: TRBD2
V: TRBV6-2/TRBV6-3
size: NA
CDR3: CASSFISGSFNEQYF
DNA: TGTGCCAGCAGTTTCATTAGCGGGAGCTTCAACGAGCAGTACTTC

J: TRBJ2-2
D: NA
V: TRBV5-1
size: NA
CDR3: CASSLMWGGFNTGELFF
DNA: TGCGCCAGCAGCTTGATGTGGGGGGGCTTTAACACCGGGGAGCTGTTTTTT

J: TRBJ2-3
D: NA
V: TRBV7-9
size: NA
CDR3: CASSSPGLTGATDTQYF
DNA: TGTGCCAGCAGCTCCCCCGGGTTGACGGGGGCCACAGATACGCAGTATTTT

J: TRBJ2-7
D: NA
V: TRBV19
size: NA
CDR3: CATPPWLIYEQYF
DNA: TGTGCCACTCCCCCATGGCTTATCTACGAGCAGTACTTC

J: TRBJ2-5
D: NA
V: TRBV3-1/TRBV3-2
size: NA
CDR3: CASSQQETQYF
DNA: TGTGCCAGCAGCCAACAAGAGACCCAGTACTTC

J: TRBJ2-7
D: NA
V: TRBV5-1
size: NA
CDR3: CASSLSGDEQYF
DNA: TGCGCCAGCAGCTTGTCTGGGGACGAGCAGTACTTC

J: TRBJ1-2
D: NA
V: TRBV29-1
size: once
CDR3: CSVGAPTNYGYTF
DNA: TGCAGCGTCGGTGCGCCTACTAACTATGGCTACACCTTC

J: TRBJ2-7
D: TRBD2
V: TRBV6-2/TRBV6-3
size: few
CDR3: CASSYSLAGGNEQYF
DNA: TGTGCCAGCAGTTACTCCCTAGCGGGAGGAAACGAGCAGTACTTC

J: TRBJ2-3
D: TRBD2
V: TRBV10-3
size: few
CDR3: CAISESPSGSNRDTQYF
DNA: TGTGCCATCAGTGAGTCGCCTAGCGGGAGTAACAGGGATACGCAGTATTTT

J: TRBJ2-3
D: NA
V: TRBV7-9
size: NA
CDR3: CASSSRVGTGSTDTQYF
DNA: TGTGCCAGCAGCTCTAGGGTGGGAACTGGTAGCACAGATACGCAGTATTTT

J: TRBJ1-1
D: NA
V: TRBV29-1
size: few
CDR3: CSVEGGTEAFF
DNA: TGCAGCGTTGAGGGGGGCACTGAAGCTTTCTTT

J: TRBJ1-1
D: NA
V: TRBV2
size: NA
CDR3: CASRQDRNTEAFF
DNA: TGTGCCAGCAGGCAGGACAGGAACACTGAAGCTTTCTTT

J: TRBJ2-3
D: NA
V: TRBV29-1
size: few
CDR3: CSVEDEVSTDTQYF
DNA: TGCAGCGTTGAAGATGAGGTCAGCACAGATACGCAGTATTTT

J: TRBJ1-2
D: NA
V: TRBV7-9
size: medium-sized
CDR3: CASSLAHGKGYTF
DNA: TGTGCCAGCAGCTTAGCGCACGGGAAAGGCTACACCTTC

J: TRBJ1-6
D: NA
V: TRBV3-1/TRBV3-2
size: few
CDR3: CASSQGEIPTLHF
DNA: TGTGCCAGCAGCCAAGGGGAGATCCCCACCCTCCACTTT

J: TRBJ2-7
D: TRBD2
V: TRBV7-3
size: NA
CDR3: CASSLTSGYEQYF
DNA: TGTGCCAGCAGTTTGACTAGCGGCTACGAGCAGTACTTC

J: TRBJ2-1
D: NA
V: TRBV7-2
size: few
CDR3: CASTPTWQGMPNEQFF
DNA: TGTGCCAGCACCCCCACGTGGCAGGGAATGCCGAATGAGCAGTTCTTC

J: TRBJ2-1
D: TRBD2
V: TRBV2
size: NA
CDR3: CASIAGGPNEQFF
DNA: TGTGCCAGCATAGCGGGAGGCCCCAATGAGCAGTTCTTC

J: TRBJ2-1
D: TRBD2
V: TRBV5-4
size: NA
CDR3: CASSSSALAGGRRDDEQFF
DNA: TGTGCCAGCAGCTCCTCCGCACTAGCGGGAGGGCGTCGCGACGATGAGCAGTTCTTC

J: TRBJ2-5
D: NA
V: TRBV7-9
size: NA
CDR3: CASSRGLGGTLQETQYF
DNA: TGTGCCAGCAGCCGAGGGCTGGGGGGCACTTTACAAGAGACCCAGTACTTC

J: TRBJ2-7
D: TRBD2
V: TRBV5-5
size: NA
CDR3: CARTWGRDPEQYF
DNA: TGTGCCAGAACATGGGGGAGGGACCCCGAGCAGTACTTC

J: TRBJ1-5
D: TRBD1
V: TRBV7-9
size: NA
CDR3: CASSRTNWRGLGNQPQHF
DNA: TGTGCCAGCAGCCGAACGAACTGGAGGGGGCTCGGCAATCAGCCCCAGCATTTT

J: TRBJ1-1
D: TRBD1
V: TRBV2
size: once
CDR3: CASRRDRVTEAFF
DNA: TGTGCCAGCAGAAGGGACAGGGTAACTGAAGCTTTCTTT

J: TRBJ1-5
D: TRBD1
V: TRBV19
size: few
CDR3: CASSARGPIGQPQHF
DNA: TGTGCCAGTAGTGCCAGGGGGCCGATTGGTCAGCCCCAGCATTTT

J: TRBJ1-1
D: NA
V: TRBV9
size: few
CDR3: CASSVLDGNTEAFF
DNA: TGTGCCAGCAGCGTACTTGACGGGAACACTGAAGCTTTCTTT

J: TRBJ2-1
D: TRBD2
V: TRBV3-1/TRBV3-2
size: NA
CDR3: CASSPPGGSNNEQFF
DNA: TGTGCCAGCAGCCCCCCTGGCGGGAGTAACAATGAGCAGTTCTTC

J: TRBJ1-2
D: NA
V: TRBV19
size: NA
CDR3: CASSPLRSEARGYTF
DNA: TGTGCCAGTAGTCCCCTCAGGTCGGAGGCTCGTGGCTACACCTTC

J: TRBJ1-2
D: NA
V: TRBV19
size: NA
CDR3: CASSIQGDYGYTF
DNA: TGTGCCAGTAGTATCCAGGGCGACTATGGCTACACCTTC

J: TRBJ2-5
D: NA
V: TRBV5-8
size: NA
CDR3: CASSPEVFQETQYF
DNA: TGTGCCAGCAGCCCGGAGGTGTTCCAGGAGACCCAGTACTTC

J: TRBJ2-6
D: NA
V: TRBV19
size: NA
CDR3: CASSKLIRVGSGANVLTF
DNA: TGTGCCAGTAGTAAGCTGATTCGGGTCGGCTCTGGGGCCAACGTCCTGACTTTC

J: TRBJ2-7
D: NA
V: TRBV28
size: NA
CDR3: CASSRYAGSPYEQYF
DNA: TGTGCCAGCAGTCGCTACGCAGGATCCCCCTACGAGCAGTACTTC

J: TRBJ1-1
D: NA
V: TRBV30
size: NA
CDR3: CAWSVQGDTEAFF
DNA: TGTGCCTGGAGTGTACAGGGCGACACTGAAGCTTTCTTT

J: TRBJ1-1
D: TRBD1
V: TRBV10-3
size: few
CDR3: CAIRVQGENTEAFF
DNA: TGTGCCATCAGGGTACAGGGGGAGAACACTGAAGCTTTCTTT

J: TRBJ2-3
D: NA
V: TRBV19
size: once
CDR3: CASSITNALTDTQYF
DNA: TGTGCCAGTAGTATCACGAACGCTTTAACAGATACGCAGTATTTT

J: TRBJ2-5
D: NA
V: TRBV19
size: NA
CDR3: CASTHASAETQYF
DNA: TGTGCCAGTACCCATGCTTCAGCCGAGACCCAGTACTTC